The entry below describes one TCR beta chain. It has no known antigen specificity. There are no base qualities to consult, and no much larger clone falls within one base. Separate from the approximately 700-subject first cohort, the validation cohort of around 130 subjects was the group to which the donors belonged. The source of the sample is a study of cytomegalovirus exposure and HLA in healthy donors (dated by TCRdb to about 2017). Looking at the study overall: A later analysis indicated that the roughly 130 validation repertoires were generated on the platform also employed for the 700 or so repertoires of the first cohort. The study aimed to test whether cataloging public T cell receptors could reveal signatures of past pathogen exposure. A separate validation cohort of 100 to 150 different subjects was used in addition to the approximately 700-subject first cohort. To predict cytomegalovirus infection status, the study brought together high-throughput TCR immunosequencing, statistical association of individual TCRs with disease status, and machine learning. Overall study results and their limits: According to the authors, the approach could potentially be generalized to other disease states and immunological phenotypes. All 120 or so repertoires were used to score co-occurrence in the validation cohort in a later analysis, because that analysis had no HLA typing for the cohort. A later analysis found that TCRs clustered in the first cohort also tended to co-occur in the approximately 120 validation repertoires, with 94% of cluster scores above 0. Most TCR sequences were observed very rarely across donors, whereas some public TCRs were present in many individuals. Cytomegalovirus status was reported to be diagnosed by the classifier with high specificity and sensitivity in both the original and validation cohorts. A total of 150 to 200 TCR beta chains were listed by the study as associated with cytomegalovirus. Three of the identified cytomegalovirus-associated TCR beta chains were confirmed in vitro to be specific for cytomegalovirus antigens.

V ends up 3 bases short and J 2 bases short, with an unmatched junction base count of 3. Reading from cysteine to phenylalanine, the CDR3 counts 15 amino acids. Of all the DNA, just the CDR3 is kept, 45 bases in frame from base 1. Based on the germline V gene, the CDR1 and CDR2 sequences are KGHSH and LQKENI. Library construction relied on the immunoSEQ multiplex PCR assay. Per the original workflow: A statistical classification framework was built for diagnosing cytomegalovirus status from the catalog of TCR beta chain sequences. TCRdb stores this immuneACCESS table with in-frame sequences only. Part of the clones is absent; in the studies checked, under half of the shortfall reflects unresolved V genes, and no reason is known for the rest. V and J calls and clone size are those listed in that table; D and trimming were worked out from the DNA. This sample gives some 140,000 clones in total; around 80% of them show up just once. Together, the top ten hold around 27% of the sample.

This clonotype was sampled from a man aged 25 to 40 in good health and CMV-seropositive. This receptor chain uses TRBV18 and TRBJ2-7, with 11 middle bases fitting TRBD2. The sample consisted of PBMCs. The CDR3 reads as follows: CASSPGTSGTYEQYF. The nucleotide sequence is given as TGTGCCAGCTCACCGGGGACTAGCGGCACCTACGAGCAGTACTTC.